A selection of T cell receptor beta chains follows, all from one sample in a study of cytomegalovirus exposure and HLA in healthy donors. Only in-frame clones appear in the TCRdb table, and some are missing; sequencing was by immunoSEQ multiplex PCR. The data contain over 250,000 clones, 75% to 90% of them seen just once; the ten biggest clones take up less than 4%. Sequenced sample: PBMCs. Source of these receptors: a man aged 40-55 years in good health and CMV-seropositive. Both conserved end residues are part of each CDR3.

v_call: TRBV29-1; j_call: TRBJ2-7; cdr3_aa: CSVEGQENTYEQYF
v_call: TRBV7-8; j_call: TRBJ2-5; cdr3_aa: CASSLGQGVGETQYF
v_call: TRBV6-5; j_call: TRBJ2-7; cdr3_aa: CASSKQGTGEQYF
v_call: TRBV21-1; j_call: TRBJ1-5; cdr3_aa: CASSHADRTSNQTWTPQHF
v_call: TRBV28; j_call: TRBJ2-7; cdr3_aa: CASSFGTGPSYEQYF
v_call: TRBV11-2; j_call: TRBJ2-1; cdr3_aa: CASSKGGDRSYNEQFF
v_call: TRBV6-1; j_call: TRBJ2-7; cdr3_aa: CASSVDKPYEQYF
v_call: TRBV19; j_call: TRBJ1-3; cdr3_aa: CASSPSHSGNTIYF
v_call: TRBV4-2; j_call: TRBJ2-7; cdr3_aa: CASSQGPTYEQYF
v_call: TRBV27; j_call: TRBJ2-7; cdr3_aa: CASREGMGPSYEQYF
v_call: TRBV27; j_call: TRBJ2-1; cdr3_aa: CASSLLSGIGIDNEQFF
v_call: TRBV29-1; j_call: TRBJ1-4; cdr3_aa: CSVEDLQGTNEKLFF
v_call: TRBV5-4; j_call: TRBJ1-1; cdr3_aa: CASSSGGLGTEAFF
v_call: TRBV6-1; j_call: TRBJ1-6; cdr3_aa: CASSVQSRSYNSPLHF
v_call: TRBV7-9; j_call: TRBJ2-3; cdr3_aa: CASSPGLADSTDTQYF
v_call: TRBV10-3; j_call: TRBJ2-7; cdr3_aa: CATAPPSGDGNEQYF
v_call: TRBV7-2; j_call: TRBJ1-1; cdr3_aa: CASSSTGMNTEAFF
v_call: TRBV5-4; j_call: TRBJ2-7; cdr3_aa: CASSSPDRGGYEQYF
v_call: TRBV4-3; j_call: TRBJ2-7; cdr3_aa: CASSQESGERYEQYF
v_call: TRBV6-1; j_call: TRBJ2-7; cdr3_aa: CASRPDRVNYEQYF
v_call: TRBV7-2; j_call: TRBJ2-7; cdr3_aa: CASRPMGQIYSYEQYF
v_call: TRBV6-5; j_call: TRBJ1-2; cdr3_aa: CASSYGSQGFYGYTF
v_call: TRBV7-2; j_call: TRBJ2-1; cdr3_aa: CASSLGRGSGYNEQFF
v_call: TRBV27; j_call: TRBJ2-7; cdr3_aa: CASSLSFPGSYEQYF
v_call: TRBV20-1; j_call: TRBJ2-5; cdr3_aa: CSATVGTQYF
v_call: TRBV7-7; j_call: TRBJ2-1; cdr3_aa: CASSPEAGGGNEQFF
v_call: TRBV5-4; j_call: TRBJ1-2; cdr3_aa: CASSIDRAFYGYTF
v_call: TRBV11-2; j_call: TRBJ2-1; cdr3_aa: CASSSPFGTSRDEQFF
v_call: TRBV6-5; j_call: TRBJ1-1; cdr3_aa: CASSYAGSEAFF
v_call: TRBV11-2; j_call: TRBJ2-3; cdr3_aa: CASSTLRSSTDTQYF
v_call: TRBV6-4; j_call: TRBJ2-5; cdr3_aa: CASSDPLWEGLETQYF
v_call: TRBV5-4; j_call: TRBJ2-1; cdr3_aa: CAIIPLAGGPAEQFF
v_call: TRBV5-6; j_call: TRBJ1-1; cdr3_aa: CASSDLGGVNTEAFF
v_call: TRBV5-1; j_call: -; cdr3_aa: CASSLSPSGVAYEQYF
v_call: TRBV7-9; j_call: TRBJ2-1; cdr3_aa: CASSPSASYNEQFF
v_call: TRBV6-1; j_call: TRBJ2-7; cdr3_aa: CASSSGTGGYEQYF
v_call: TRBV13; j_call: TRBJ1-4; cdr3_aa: CASSLGGGSTVFF
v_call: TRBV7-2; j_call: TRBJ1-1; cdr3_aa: CASSFWGGAEAFF
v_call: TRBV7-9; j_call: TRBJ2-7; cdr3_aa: CASSPPTSGISYEQYF
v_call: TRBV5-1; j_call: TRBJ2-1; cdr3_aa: CASNSGDYSYNEQFF
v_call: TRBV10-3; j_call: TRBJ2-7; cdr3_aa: CAISVGQGAYEQYF